Below are 22 T cell receptor beta chains sequenced from a single sample in a study of T cells after yellow fever vaccination. Each CDR3 protein gets one entry after TCRdb re-called the 5' RACE reads with MiXCR. The sample has 45,000 to 60,000 distinct CDR3 sequences, approximately 6% seen once; the top ten hold around a third. Source: PBMCs, either bulk or a sorted T-cell subset (CD4+, CD8+, memory, or dextramer-sorted; not recorded which), taken on the day of the yellow fever booster vaccination. These receptors were taken from a man between 18 and 29 years old who received the YFV17D yellow fever vaccine.

Many counts were recorded for this clonotype. CDR3 residues: CASSFTGSYNEQFF. CDR3 coding DNA: TGTGCCAGCAGCTTCACAGGGTCCTACAATGAGCAGTTCTTC. The chain carries TRBV7-2 and TRBJ2-1; maybe TRBD1 (6 bases). Germline values: CDR1 SGHTA, CDR2 FQGNSA. The CDR3 spans 14 residues. Trimming left V 3 bases short and J 1 base short, with 7 bases between.

This sequence joins TRBV18 and TRBJ1-2; D might be TRBD1 (5 bases). The ends were cut back, 1 base at V and 9 bases at J, with 6 bases in the middle. Looked up from germline, CDR1 is KGHSH and CDR2 is LQKENI. This CDR3 comprises 11 residues. The CDR3 DNA sequence: TGTGCCAGCTCACCACAGGGACGCTACACCTTC. Protein product: CASSPQGRYTF.

This clonotype was detected ten times or more. The V and J genes are TRBV20-1 and TRBJ2-3, with TRBD2 as a possible D gene (7 bases). Per germline, CDR1 DFQATT and CDR2 SNEGSKA (reference sequence). This CDR3 contains 16 residues. Between the trimmed V and J ends, which lost 3 bases and 3 bases, there was a span of 19 bases. Here the CDR3 DNA reads TGCAGTGCTAGCCCCACCGCGGGGGCCTTGACAGATACGCAGTATTTT. Its protein is CSASPTAGALTDTQYF.

This clonotype occurred many times. This sequence joins TRBV12-3 or TRBV12-4 and TRBJ2-7; a weak D match, TRBD2 (5 bases). V gave up 5 bases and J gave up 0 bases, with 8 bases separating them. The CDR3 is 13 amino acids. In nucleotides, the CDR3 is TGTGCCAGCAGTGGAGGCATCTCCTACGAGCAGTACTTC. It yields the protein CASSGGISYEQYF.

The sample holds many counts of this clonotype. The rearrangement joins TRBV29-1 to TRBJ2-7, with D possibly being TRBD1 (7 bases). Germline-derived CDR1 and CDR2 are SQVTM and ANQGSEA. Trimming pared 1 base from V and 8 bases from J, leaving 9 bases between. This CDR3 contains 11 residues. The CDR3, as DNA: TGCAGCGTTGAAGCAGGGGGGCAGCAGTACGTC. Residues: CSVEAGGQQYV.

This clonotype occurred many times. The chain uses TRBV4-1 and TRBJ1-4, with TRBD1 identical over 7 bases. After removal of 5 bases from V and 8 bases from J, the junction contained 14 bases not matched to a gene. The CDR3 is 16 residues long. In germline, CDR1 is MGHRA, CDR2 YSYEKL. Written as DNA, the CDR3 is TGCGCCAGCAGCTCGCAATACAGGGGAGTTTGGGAAAAACTGTTTTTT. This translates into CASSSQYRGVWEKLFF.

This clonotype was seen a handful of times. This rearrangement joins TRBV7-2 to TRBJ2-5; TRBD2 matches 14 bases. V trimming: 2 bases; J trimming: 4 bases; junction bases outside the gene matches: 6. The CDR3 runs 17 residues. Germline V lookup: CDR1 SGHTA, CDR2 FQGNSA. CDR3: CASSLRLAGGPGETQYF. The CDR3 DNA reads as TGTGCCAGCAGCTTAAGACTAGCGGGGGGGCCGGGAGAGACCCAGTACTTC.

The sample holds many counts of this clonotype. The chain couples TRBV4-3 to TRBJ2-1, with D possibly being TRBD1 or TRBD2 (5 bases each). Trimming took off 0 bases at V and 6 bases at J, with 12 bases between the two ends. The CDR3 totals 15 residues. CDR1 LGHNA and CDR2 YSLEER come from the germline V gene. CDR3 nucleotides: TGCGCCAGCAGCCAAGAGGGCCGAGGGGTCAATGAGCAGTTCTTC. This sequence encodes CASSQEGRGVNEQFF.

This clonotype has only a few counts. The chain joins TRBV7-8 to TRBJ2-5; a weak D match, TRBD1 (6 bases). CDR3 length: 15 residues. CDR1 is SGHVS and CDR2 is FQNEAQ in the germline V gene. The V end was cut by 1 base, the J end by 1 base, with 10 bases between. CDR3 DNA sequence: TGTGCCAGCAGCTTAGAGGGGACATTCCAAGAGACCCAGTACTTC. Translation: CASSLEGTFQETQYF.

In this sample, this clonotype turned up many times. The rearrangement uses TRBV6-5 and TRBJ1-5; no clear D gene. Germline values: CDR1 MNHEY, CDR2 SVGAGI. This CDR3 spans 13 amino acids. Trimming took off 5 bases at V and 3 bases at J, with 8 bases between the two ends. CDR3 coding DNA: TGTGCCAGCAGTAGACGGGACAATCAGCCCCAGCATTTT. Residues: CASSRRDNQPQHF.

A remark on this clonotype: A much larger clone differs by one base, so this may be a read error. The chain carries TRBV7-9 and TRBJ1-1; 8 nucleotides align to TRBD1. The CDR3 spans 17 residues. CDR1 is SEHNR, CDR2 FQNEAQ, per germline (reference sequence). CDR3 region: CASSFPPLGDRSTEALF. CDR3 coding DNA: TGTGCCAGCAGCTTTCCGCCTCTCGGGGACAGGAGCACTGAAGCTCTCTTT.

There are many counts of this clonotype. V is TRBV12-3 or TRBV12-4 and J is TRBJ2-1; D perhaps matches TRBD1 (6 bases). The CDR3 consists of 12 residues. The germline V and J ends were trimmed by 5 bases and 8 bases, with 10 bases remaining between them. The CDR3 protein is CASSATGHEQFF. Here the CDR3 DNA reads TGTGCCAGCAGTGCAACAGGGCATGAGCAGTTCTTC.

This clonotype was counted only a few times. This sequence joins TRBV12-3 or TRBV12-4 and TRBJ2-5; TRBD1 aligns across 11 bases. The CDR3 is 16 amino acids. The ends lost 7 bases at V and 4 bases at J; junction bases unmatched: 11. The CDR3 coding sequence is TGTGCCAGCACTTACAAAACCGGGACAGGGGGAGAGACCCAGTACTTC. Residues: CASTYKTGTGGETQYF.

In this sample, this clonotype turned up many times. V gene TRBV9 combines with J gene TRBJ2-2, with a possible D match to TRBD1 (5 bases). The CDR3 covers 14 residues. Trimming pared 1 base from V and 1 base from J, leaving 5 bases between. Per the germline V gene, CDR1 is SGDLS and CDR2 is YYNGEE. The CDR3 region has the DNA TGTGCCAGCAGCGTACAGGGGAACACCGGGGAGCTGTTTTTT. Amino acid sequence: CASSVQGNTGELFF.

This clonotype was counted many times. V is TRBV5-1 and J is TRBJ1-1; 8 nucleotides match TRBD1. J was trimmed by 4 bases and V by 5 bases; bases with no gene match: 10. CDR1 is SGHRS, CDR2 YFSETQ, per germline. The CDR3 length is 15 residues. The CDR3 coding sequence is TGCGCCAGCAGGGGAGGACAGGGATCGGCCACTGAAGCTTTCTTT. This encodes CASRGGQGSATEAFF.

This clonotype was recorded many times. The chain employs TRBV7-8 and TRBJ1-1; D is unresolved. The V gene's germline CDR1 is SGHVS and CDR2 FQNEAQ. Between the trimmed V and J ends, which lost 5 bases and 1 base, there was a span of 11 bases. The CDR3 loop spans 14 amino acids. CDR3 protein: CASSPSSQNTEAFF. Written as DNA, the CDR3 is TGTGCCAGCAGCCCGAGTTCGCAGAACACTGAAGCTTTCTTT.

The chain combines TRBV4-1 with TRBJ1-1; no clear D. Deletions cut 1 base from V and 0 bases from J, with 9 bases between. The CDR3 totals 15 residues. CDR1 and CDR2 from the germline V gene are MGHRA and YSYEKL. CDR3 sequence (DNA): TGCGCCAGCAGCCAAGGACGGACCATGAACACTGAAGCTTTCTTT. Translating it yields CASSQGRTMNTEAFF.

CDR3 coding DNA: TGTGCCATCAGTGAGCTCTGGCACCCCCGCACAGATACGCAGTATTTT. It translates to CAISELWHPRTDTQYF. This chain connects TRBV10-3 to TRBJ2-3; D unresolved. Trimming removed 2 bases at V and 1 base at J, with 13 bases between. Germline lookup yields CDR1 ENHRY and CDR2 SYGVKD. The CDR3 has 16 residues.

This clonotype was counted ten times or more. The V and J genes are TRBV6-6 and TRBJ1-4; D ambiguous. V lost 0 bases and J lost 8, with 13 bases in between. CDR1 is MNHNY, CDR2 SVGAGI, per germline (reference sequence). The CDR3 consists of 15 residues. CDR3 nucleotides: TGTGCCAGCAGTTACTCGATCGAACAGACGGAAAAACTGTTTTTT. Translation: CASSYSIEQTEKLFF.

The V and J genes are TRBV5-6 and TRBJ1-6; D is unresolved. The CDR3 length is 15 residues. Trimming removed 4 bases at V and 0 bases at J, with 8 bases between. Germline CDR1 is SGHDT and CDR2 is YYEEEE. In nucleotides, the CDR3 is TGTGCCAGCAGCCCTAGAAGCTCCTATAATTCACCCCTCCACTTT. Its translation is CASSPRSSYNSPLHF.

This rearrangement joins TRBV11-3 to TRBJ2-7; 7 nucleotides agree with TRBD1. Germline-derived CDR1 and CDR2 are SGHNT and YENEEA. This CDR3 has 13 residues. The J segment lost 3 bases and the V segment lost 4 bases, leaving 3 bases of the junction unmatched. The CDR3 DNA reads TGTGCCAGCAGCTCAGGACAGGTCTACGAGCAGTACTTC. Translating it yields CASSSGQVYEQYF. The whole variable domain, filled in from reference TRBV11-3 and TRBJ2-7, reads EAGVVQSPRYKIIEKKQPVAFWCNPISGHNTLYWYLQNLGQGPELLIRYENEEAVDDSQLPKDRFSAERLKGVDSTLKIQPAELGDSAVYLCASSSGQVYEQYFGPGTRLTVT.

This clonotype was seen more than once but under ten times. This chain connects TRBV5-4 to TRBJ2-7, with 8 bases lining up with TRBD1. The CDR3 totals 13 residues. Germline CDR1 SGHNT, CDR2 YYREEE (reference sequence). The junction had 5 bases not matched to a gene; V was cut back by 4 bases and J by 5 bases. This chain's CDR3 is CASSPDRDDEQYF. The CDR3 region has the DNA TGTGCCAGCAGCCCGGACAGGGACGACGAGCAGTACTTC.